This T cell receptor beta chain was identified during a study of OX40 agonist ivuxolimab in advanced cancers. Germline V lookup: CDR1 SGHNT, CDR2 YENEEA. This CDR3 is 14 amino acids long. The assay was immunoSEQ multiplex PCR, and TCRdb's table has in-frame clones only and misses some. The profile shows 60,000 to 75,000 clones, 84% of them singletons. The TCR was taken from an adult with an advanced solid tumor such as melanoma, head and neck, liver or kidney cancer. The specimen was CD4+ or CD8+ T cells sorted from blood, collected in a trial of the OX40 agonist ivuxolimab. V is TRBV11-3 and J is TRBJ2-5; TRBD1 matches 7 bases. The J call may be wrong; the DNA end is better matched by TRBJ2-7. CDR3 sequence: CASSRRQGKYEQYF. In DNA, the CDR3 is TGTGCCAGCAGCCGTAGACAGGGAAAGTACGAGCAGTACTTC.